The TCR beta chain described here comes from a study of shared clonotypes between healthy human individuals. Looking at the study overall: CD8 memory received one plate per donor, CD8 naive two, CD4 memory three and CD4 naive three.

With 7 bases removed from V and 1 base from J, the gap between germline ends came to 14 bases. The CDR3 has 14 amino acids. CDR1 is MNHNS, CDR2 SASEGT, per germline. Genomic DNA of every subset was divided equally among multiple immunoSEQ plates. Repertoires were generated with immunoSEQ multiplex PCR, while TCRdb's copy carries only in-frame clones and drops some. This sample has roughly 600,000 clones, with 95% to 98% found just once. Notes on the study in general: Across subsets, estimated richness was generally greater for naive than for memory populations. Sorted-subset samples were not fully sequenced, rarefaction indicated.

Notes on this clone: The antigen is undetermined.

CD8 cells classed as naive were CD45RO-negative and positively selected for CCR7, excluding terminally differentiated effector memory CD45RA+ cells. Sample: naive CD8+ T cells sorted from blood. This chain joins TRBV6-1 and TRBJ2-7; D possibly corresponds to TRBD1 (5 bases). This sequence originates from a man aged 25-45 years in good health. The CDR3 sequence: CASKGAGKSYEQYF. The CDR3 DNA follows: TGTGCCAGCAAAGGGGCAGGAAAGTCCTACGAGCAGTACTTC.